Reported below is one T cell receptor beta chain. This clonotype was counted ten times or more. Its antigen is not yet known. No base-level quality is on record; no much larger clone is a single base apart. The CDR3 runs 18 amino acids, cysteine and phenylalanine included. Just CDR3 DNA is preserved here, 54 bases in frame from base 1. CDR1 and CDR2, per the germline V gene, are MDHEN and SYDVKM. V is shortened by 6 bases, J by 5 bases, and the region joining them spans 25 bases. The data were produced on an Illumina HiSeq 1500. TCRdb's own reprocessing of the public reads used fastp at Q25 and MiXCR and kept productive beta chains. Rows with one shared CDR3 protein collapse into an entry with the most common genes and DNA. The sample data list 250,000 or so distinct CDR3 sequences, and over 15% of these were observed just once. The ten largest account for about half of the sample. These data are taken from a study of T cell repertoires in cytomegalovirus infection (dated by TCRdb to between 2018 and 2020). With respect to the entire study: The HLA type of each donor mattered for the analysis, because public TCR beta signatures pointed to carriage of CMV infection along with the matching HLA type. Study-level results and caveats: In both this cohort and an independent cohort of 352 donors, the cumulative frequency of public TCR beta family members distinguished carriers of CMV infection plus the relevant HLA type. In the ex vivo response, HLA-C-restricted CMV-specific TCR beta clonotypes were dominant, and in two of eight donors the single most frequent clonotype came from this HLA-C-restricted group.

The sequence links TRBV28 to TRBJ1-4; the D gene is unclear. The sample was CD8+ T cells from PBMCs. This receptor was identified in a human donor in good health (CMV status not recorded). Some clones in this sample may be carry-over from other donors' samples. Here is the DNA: TGTGCCAGCAGGCCTCTCCCCGGGGTACCACTTTCAAATGAAAAACTGTTTTTT. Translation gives CASRPLPGVPLSNEKLFF.